The clone carrying this T cell receptor (beta chain) has more than one count but fewer than ten. This specimen comes from a study of beta chain features in type 1 diabetes. The study reverse transcribed the entire isolated RNA, so it sequenced expressed TCRB transcripts. Data came from immunoSEQ multiplex PCR; TCRdb stores just in-frame clones and leaves some out. The sample carries more than 30,000 clones, approximately 60% recorded once. Germline-derived CDR1 and CDR2 are SGHDN and FVKESK. This CDR3 is 15 amino acids long. Deletions cut 1 base from V and 0 bases from J, with 10 bases between. The clonotype originates from a woman in her twenties or thirties in good health. V and J are TRBV14 and TRBJ2-7; D is perhaps TRBD2 (5 bases). Sequenced: Tregs from blood. The CDR3 loop reads CASSQGQRTSYEQYF. The CDR3 DNA reads as TGTGCCAGCAGCCAAGGGCAGCGGACCTCCTACGAGCAGTACTTC. Full variable domain (missing parts from reference TRBV14 and TRBJ2-7): EAGVTQFPSHSVIEKGQTVTLRCDPISGHDNLYWYRRVMGKEIKFLLHFVKESKQDESGMPNNRFLAERTGGTYSTLKVQPAELEDSGVYFCASSQGQRTSYEQYFGPGTRLTVT.